This TCR beta chain was identified during a study of cytomegalovirus exposure and HLA in healthy donors. 13 Jbeta primers and 60 Vbeta primers were used for the PCR. Assay: immunoSEQ multiplex PCR; the TCRdb copy retains only in-frame clones and omits some. The sample shows 140,000 to 150,000 clones, and approximately 0.88% sits with its ten largest clones. Likely unrecorded immune exposures existed in these nominally healthy donors. The ends were cut back, 2 bases at V and 5 bases at J, with 13 bases in the middle. The CDR3 length is 15 residues. CDR1 and CDR2 (germline): SGHTA, FQGNSA. Sequenced material: PBMCs. The chain is built from TRBV7-2 and TRBJ2-1, with D unclear. The receptor was isolated from a male donor in good health and CMV-seronegative. DNA of the CDR3: TGTGCCAGCAGCTTATTTGCGACTCCCGACAATGAGCAGTTCTTC. Protein: CASSLFATPDNEQFF.